This T cell receptor beta chain derives from a study of blood T cell repertoires in COVID-19 (dated by TCRdb to between 2020 and 2021). Concerning the study at large: Samples from collaborators originated in the United States, Italy and Spain and spanned both the acute and convalescent phases of COVID-19. The material from the prospective study consisted of cDNA or gDNA derived from T cells, B-cell-depleted T cells, or PBMCs. Subjects who had been exposed to COVID-19, were actively infected with it, or had recovered from it provided the deeply sampled blood TCRbeta repertoires that made up the dataset. The repertoires were released in a freely available public database meant as a resource for research on the immune response to SARS-CoV-2. The samples were drawn from the first 160 participants of the ongoing ImmuneRACE study and from some 1,300 subjects provided by 6 global collaborators. Sample metadata almost always included a de-identified subject ID, COVID-19 status, age in years and sex. HLA class I and class II types, where available, came from metadata supplied by the sample provider rather than from assay-based typing.

The immunoSEQ Assay, a bias-controlled multiplex PCR, was used to amplify TCRbeta CDR3 regions from genomic DNA. Under the source paper's analysis protocol: The number of nucleated cells in each sample was estimated by amplification of reference gene primers within the assay. To quantify the absolute abundance of each unique TCRbeta CDR3 rearrangement, sequence reads were collapsed and filtered. For each sample, productive Simpson clonality was calculated by taking the square root of Simpson's diversity index across productive rearrangements. This is the immuneACCESS table as TCRdb keeps it, with only in-frame sequences that have V and J called. A part of the clones is gone; compared with another copy, unresolved V genes explain less than half, and the rest is unexplained. V and J calls and clone size come straight from that table; D and trimming were deduced from the DNA. The sample table lists about 190,000 clones, 85% to 90% of them with a count of one. The ten most abundant clones make up approximately 0.64% of the sample.

The collaborating institutions used their own protocols to collect whole blood in K2EDTA tubes. Collaborator samples were shipped for TCRbeta analysis as frozen whole blood, isolated PBMCs, or DNA extracted from either sample type. Turning to this clone: It lacks a known antigen. Base qualities are missing; no much larger clone stands one base away.

On the study overall, not on this receptor specifically: The amount of clinical and demographic metadata varied by source and participant and was provided uncurated.

The TCR originated in a man aged 45-65 years with acute or convalescent COVID-19. Sequencing was done on a sample of peripheral blood.

Here the CDR3 is given as CASSLNPGGQNEQFF. The nucleotides are TGCGCCAGCAGCCTTAATCCGGGGGGGCAGAATGAGCAGTTCTTC. This receptor chain uses TRBV5-1 and TRBJ2-1, and 8 bases in between align with TRBD2. The germline V gene provides CDR1 SGHRS and CDR2 YFSETQ. The CDR3 holds 15 amino acids from the cysteine to the phenylalanine. The DNA shown is the 45-base CDR3, in frame from base 1. For this chain, trimming is 4 bases at the V end and 7 bases at the J end, and the number of junction bases without a gene match is 10.